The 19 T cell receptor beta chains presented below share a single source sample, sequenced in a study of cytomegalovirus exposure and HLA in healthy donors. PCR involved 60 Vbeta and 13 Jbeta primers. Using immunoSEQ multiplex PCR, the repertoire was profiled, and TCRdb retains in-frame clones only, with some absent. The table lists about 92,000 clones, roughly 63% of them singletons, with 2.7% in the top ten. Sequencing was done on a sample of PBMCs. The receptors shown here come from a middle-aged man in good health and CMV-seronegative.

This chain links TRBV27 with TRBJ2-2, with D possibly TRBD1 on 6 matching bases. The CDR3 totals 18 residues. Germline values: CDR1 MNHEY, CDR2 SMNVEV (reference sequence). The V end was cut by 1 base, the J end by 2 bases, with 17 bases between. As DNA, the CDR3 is TGTGCCAGCAGTTTATTGGGGCTGAGACAGGCAAACACCGGGGAGCTGTTTTTT. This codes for CASSLLGLRQANTGELFF.

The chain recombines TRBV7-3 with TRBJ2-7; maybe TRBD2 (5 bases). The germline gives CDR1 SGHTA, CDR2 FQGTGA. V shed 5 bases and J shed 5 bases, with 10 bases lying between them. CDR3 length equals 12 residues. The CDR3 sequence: CASSLYGDEQYF. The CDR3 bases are TGTGCCAGCAGCCTATACGGGGACGAGCAGTACTTC.

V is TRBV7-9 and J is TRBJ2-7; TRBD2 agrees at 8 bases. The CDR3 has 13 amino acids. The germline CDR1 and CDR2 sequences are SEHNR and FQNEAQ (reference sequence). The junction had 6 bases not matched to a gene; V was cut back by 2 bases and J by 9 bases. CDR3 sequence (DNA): TGTGCCAGCAGCTTATCCGGACTAGCTTTGCAGTACTTC. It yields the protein CASSLSGLALQYF.

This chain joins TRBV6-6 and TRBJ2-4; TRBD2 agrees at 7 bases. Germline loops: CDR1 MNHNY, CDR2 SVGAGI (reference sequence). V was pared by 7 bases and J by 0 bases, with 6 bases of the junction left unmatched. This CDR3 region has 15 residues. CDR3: CASNRGELAKNIQYF. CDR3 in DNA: TGTGCCAGCAACCGGGGGGAGCTAGCCAAAAACATTCAGTACTTC.

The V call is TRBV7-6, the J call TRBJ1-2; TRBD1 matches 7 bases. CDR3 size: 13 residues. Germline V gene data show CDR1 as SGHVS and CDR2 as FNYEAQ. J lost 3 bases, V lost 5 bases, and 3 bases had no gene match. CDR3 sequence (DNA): TGTGCCAGCAGCGCGACAGGGCACTATGGCTACACCTTC. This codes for CASSATGHYGYTF.

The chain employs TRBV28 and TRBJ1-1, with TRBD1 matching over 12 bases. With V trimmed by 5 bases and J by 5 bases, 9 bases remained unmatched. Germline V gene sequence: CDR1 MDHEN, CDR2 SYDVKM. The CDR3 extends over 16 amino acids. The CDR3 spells CASSGTGGAVRTEAFF. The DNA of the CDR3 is TGTGCCAGCAGTGGGACAGGGGGCGCCGTGAGGACTGAAGCTTTCTTT.

Here the CDR3 reads CAIGSGTGVTDTQYF. CDR3 coding DNA: TGTGCCATCGGATCCGGGACAGGGGTCACAGATACGCAGTATTTT. The rearrangement joins TRBV10-3 to TRBJ2-3; 10 bases fit TRBD1. Germline values: CDR1 ENHRY, CDR2 SYGVKD. The CDR3 is 15 residues long. The junction had 7 bases not matched to a gene; V was cut back by 8 bases and J by 2 bases.

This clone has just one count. The CDR3 loop reads CASSRLAGGRWDTQYF. The CDR3 DNA is TGTGCCAGCAGTCGACTAGCGGGAGGGCGTTGGGATACGCAGTATTTT. This sequence joins TRBV7-9 and TRBJ2-3; TRBD2 matches 14 bases. The trim removed 6 bases at V and 6 bases at J, leaving 8 bases unmatched. The CDR3 totals 16 residues. Per germline, CDR1 SEHNR and CDR2 FQNEAQ (reference sequence).

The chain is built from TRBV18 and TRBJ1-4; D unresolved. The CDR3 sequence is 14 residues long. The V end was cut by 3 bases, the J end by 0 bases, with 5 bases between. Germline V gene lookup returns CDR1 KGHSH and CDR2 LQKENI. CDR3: CASSPNPTNEKLFF. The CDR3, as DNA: TGTGCCAGCTCACCCAATCCAACTAATGAAAAACTGTTTTTT. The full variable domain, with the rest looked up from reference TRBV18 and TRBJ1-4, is NAGVMQNPRHLVRRRGQEARLRCSPMKGHSHVYWYRQLPEEGLKFMVYLQKENIIDESGMPKERFSAEFPKEGPSILRIQQVVRGDSAAYFCASSPNPTNEKLFFGSGTQLSVL.

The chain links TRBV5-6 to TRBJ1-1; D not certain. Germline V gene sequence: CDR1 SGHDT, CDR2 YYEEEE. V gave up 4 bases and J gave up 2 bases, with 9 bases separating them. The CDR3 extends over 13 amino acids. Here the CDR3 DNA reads TGTGCCAGCAGCCGTAGAATAAACACTGAAGCTTTCTTT. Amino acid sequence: CASSRRINTEAFF.

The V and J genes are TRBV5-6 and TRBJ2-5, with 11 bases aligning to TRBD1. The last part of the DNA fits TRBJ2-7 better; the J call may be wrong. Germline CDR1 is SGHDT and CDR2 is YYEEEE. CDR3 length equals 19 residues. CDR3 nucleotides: TGTGCCAGCAGCTTGGGACCTCCGGGACAGGGGGGTCTTCGAGCCGAGCAGTACTTC. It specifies CASSLGPPGQGGLRAEQYF.

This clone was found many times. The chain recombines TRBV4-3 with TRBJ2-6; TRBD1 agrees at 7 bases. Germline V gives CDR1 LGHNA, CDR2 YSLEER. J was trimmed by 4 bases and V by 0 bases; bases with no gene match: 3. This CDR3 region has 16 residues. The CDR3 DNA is TGCGCCAGCAGCCAAGAGACAGGGTCCGGGGCCAACGTCCTGACTTTC. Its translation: CASSQETGSGANVLTF.

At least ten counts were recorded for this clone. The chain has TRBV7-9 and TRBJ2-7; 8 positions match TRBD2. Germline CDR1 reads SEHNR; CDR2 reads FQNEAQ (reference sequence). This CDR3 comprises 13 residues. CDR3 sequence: CASSLSLGGRITV. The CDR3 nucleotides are TGTGCCAGCAGCTTAAGCCTAGGCGGGAGGATTACCGTC.

DNA of the CDR3: TGTGCCAGCAGCTTGGGGACAGAGAACACTGAAGCTTTCTTT. Translation gives CASSLGTENTEAFF. The rearrangement uses TRBV5-6 and TRBJ1-1; a possible D gene is TRBD1 (6 bases). Germline V gene sequence: CDR1 SGHDT, CDR2 YYEEEE. The CDR3 totals 14 residues. V dropped 0 bases and J dropped 1 base, with 7 bases sitting between them.

The CDR3 nucleotides read TGCGCCAGCAGCATGGGAGGACAGGATAATGAAAAACTGTTTTTT. Translation gives CASSMGGQDNEKLFF. This chain connects TRBV5-1 to TRBJ1-4, with 7 bases matching TRBD1. The germline CDR1 and CDR2 sequences are SGHRS and YFSETQ. V gave up 4 bases and J gave up 4 bases; unmatched junction bases: 7. CDR3 length equals 15 residues. The whole variable domain, filled in from reference TRBV5-1 and TRBJ1-4, reads KAGVTQTPRYLIKTRGQQVTLSCSPISGHRSVSWYQQTPGQGLQFLFEYFSETQRNKGNFPGRFSGRQFSNSRSEMNVSTLELGDSALYLCASSMGGQDNEKLFFGSGTQLSVL.

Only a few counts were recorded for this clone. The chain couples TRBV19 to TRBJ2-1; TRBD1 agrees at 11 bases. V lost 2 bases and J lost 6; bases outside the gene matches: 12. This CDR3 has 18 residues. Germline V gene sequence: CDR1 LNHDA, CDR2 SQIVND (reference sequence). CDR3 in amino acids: CASSIYGFFGTGGNEQFF. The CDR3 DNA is TGTGCCAGTAGTATATACGGGTTTTTCGGGACAGGGGGCAATGAGCAGTTCTTC.

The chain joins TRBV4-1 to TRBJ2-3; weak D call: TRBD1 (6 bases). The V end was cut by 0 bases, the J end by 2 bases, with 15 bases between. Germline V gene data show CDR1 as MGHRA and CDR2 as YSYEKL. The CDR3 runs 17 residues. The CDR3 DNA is TGCGCCAGCAGCCAAGATATGTGGCAGGGGTCCACAGATACGCAGTATTTT. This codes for CASSQDMWQGSTDTQYF.

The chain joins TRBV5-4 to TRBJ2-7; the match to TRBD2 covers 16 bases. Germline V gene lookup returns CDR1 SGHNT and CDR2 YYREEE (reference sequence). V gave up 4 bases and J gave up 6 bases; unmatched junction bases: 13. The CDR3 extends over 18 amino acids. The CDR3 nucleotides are TGTGCCAGCAGCCGGGGGGGGATGGGACTAGCGGGAGGGATCGAGCAGTACGTC. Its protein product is CASSRGGMGLAGGIEQYV.

CDR3 loop: CASRNGRDTEAFF. The CDR3 DNA sequence: TGTGCCAGCAGGAACGGGAGGGACACTGAAGCTTTCTTT. The chain couples TRBV7-9 to TRBJ1-1; D unclear. The CDR3 totals 13 residues. The germline gives CDR1 SEHNR, CDR2 FQNEAQ (reference sequence). The germline V and J ends were trimmed by 6 bases and 3 bases, with 11 bases remaining between them.